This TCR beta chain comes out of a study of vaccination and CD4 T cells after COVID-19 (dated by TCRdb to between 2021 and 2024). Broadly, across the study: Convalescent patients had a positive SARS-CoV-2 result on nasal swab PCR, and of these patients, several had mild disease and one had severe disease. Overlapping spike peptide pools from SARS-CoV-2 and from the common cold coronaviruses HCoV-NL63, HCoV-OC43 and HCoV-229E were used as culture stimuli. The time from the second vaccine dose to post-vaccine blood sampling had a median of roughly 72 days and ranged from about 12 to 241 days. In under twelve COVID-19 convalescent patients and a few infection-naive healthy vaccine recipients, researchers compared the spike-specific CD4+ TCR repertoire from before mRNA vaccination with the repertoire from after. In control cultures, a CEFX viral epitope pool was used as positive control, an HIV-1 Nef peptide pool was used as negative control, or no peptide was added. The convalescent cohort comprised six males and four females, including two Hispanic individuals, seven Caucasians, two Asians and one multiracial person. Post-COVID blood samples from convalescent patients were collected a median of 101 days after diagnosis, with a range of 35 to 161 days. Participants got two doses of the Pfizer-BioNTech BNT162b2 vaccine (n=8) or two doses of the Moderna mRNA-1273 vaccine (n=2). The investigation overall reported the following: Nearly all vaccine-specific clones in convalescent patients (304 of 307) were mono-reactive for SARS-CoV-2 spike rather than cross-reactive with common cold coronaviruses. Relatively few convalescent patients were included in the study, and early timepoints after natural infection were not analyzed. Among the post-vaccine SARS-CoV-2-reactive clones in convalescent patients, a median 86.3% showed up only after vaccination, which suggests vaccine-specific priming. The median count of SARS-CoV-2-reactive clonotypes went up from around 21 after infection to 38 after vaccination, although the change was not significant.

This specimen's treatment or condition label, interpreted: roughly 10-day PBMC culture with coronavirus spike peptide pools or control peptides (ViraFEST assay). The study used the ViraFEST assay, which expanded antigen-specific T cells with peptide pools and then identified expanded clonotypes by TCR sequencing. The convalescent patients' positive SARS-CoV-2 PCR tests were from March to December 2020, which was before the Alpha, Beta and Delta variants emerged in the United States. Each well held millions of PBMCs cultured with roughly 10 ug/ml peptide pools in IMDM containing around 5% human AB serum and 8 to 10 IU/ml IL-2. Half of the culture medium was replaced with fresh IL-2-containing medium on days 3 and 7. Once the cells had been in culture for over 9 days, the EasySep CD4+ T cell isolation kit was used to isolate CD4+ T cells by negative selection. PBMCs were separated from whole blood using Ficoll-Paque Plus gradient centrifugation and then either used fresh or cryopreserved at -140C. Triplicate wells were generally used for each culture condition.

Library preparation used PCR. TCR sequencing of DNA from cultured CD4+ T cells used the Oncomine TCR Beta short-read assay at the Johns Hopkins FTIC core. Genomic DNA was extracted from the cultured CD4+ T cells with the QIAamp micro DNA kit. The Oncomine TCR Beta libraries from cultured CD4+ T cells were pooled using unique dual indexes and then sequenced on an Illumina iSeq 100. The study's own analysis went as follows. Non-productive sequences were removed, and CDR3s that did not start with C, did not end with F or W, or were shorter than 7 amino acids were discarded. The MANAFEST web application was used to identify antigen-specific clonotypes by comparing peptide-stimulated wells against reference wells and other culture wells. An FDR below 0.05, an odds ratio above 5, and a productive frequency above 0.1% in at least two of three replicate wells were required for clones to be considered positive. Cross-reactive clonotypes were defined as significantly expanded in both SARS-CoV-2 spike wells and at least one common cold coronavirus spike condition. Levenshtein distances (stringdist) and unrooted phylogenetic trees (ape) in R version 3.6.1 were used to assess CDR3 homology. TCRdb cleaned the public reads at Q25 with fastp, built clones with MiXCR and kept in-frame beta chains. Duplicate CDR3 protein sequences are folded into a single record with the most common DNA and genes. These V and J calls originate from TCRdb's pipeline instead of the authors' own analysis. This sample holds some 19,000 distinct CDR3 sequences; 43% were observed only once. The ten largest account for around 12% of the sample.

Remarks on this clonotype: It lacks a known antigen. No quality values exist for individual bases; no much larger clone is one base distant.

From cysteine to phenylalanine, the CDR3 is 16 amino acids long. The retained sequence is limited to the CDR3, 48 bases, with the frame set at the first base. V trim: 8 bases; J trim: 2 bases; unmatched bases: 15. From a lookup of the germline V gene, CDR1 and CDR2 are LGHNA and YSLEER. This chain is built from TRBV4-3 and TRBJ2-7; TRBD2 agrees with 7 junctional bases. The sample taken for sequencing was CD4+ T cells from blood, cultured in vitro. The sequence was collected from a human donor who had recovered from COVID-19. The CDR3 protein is CASGRQGAGRAYEQYF. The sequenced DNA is TGCGCCAGCGGCCGTCAGGGAGCGGGGCGAGCCTACGAGCAGTACTTC.